In its sample, the clone carrying this T cell receptor (beta chain) was seen a few times. From the 5' RACE reads, TCRdb called clonotypes with MiXCR, one entry per CDR3 protein. This table has 25,000 to 30,000 distinct CDR3 sequences, roughly 4.2% appearing once. This CDR3 has 16 amino acids. The trim removed 5 bases at V and 0 bases at J, leaving 6 bases unmatched. Per germline, CDR1 SGHTA and CDR2 FQGTGA. This specimen belongs to a study of early T cells in non-severe SARS-CoV-2 infection. The sequence was obtained from an adult who was a healthcare worker with PCR-confirmed SARS-CoV-2 infection or an uninfected control (not recorded which). Sequencing was done on a sample of whole blood. The chain recombines TRBV7-3 with TRBJ2-1; 8 bases match TRBD2. Here the CDR3 reads CASSMYSGTSYNEQFF. The CDR3, as DNA: TGTGCCAGCAGCATGTATAGCGGGACCTCCTACAATGAGCAGTTCTTC.